A selection of T cell receptor beta chains follows, all from one sample in a study of T cell repertoires in cytomegalovirus infection. A single record per CDR3 protein comes from TCRdb applying MiXCR to the reads. The sample contains about 47,000 distinct CDR3 sequences, around a fifth of which appear only once. No antigen has been assigned to these receptors. The specimen was CD8+ T cells from cultured PBMCs, collected from culture after CMV antigen stimulation. The origin of the receptors is a human donor in good health (CMV status not recorded). Some clones in this sample may be carry-over from other donors' samples. Both conserved end residues are part of each CDR3. Fields, in order: CDR3 DNA, CDR3 protein, V gene, clone size, J gene, D gene. D genes are given only for firm matches. Rows give clone size only sometimes, using once, few, many, or a class for an expanded clone.

CDR3 DNA: TGTGCCAGCAGCCATCTCCGGGACAGCTTAAACAACGAGCAGTACTTC; CDR3 protein: CASSHLRDSLNNEQYF; V gene: TRBV4-1; clone size: few; J gene: TRBJ2-7; D gene: TRBD1
CDR3 DNA: TGTGCCAGCAGTACGGGACAGGTTGGGATCTACGAGCAGTACTTC; CDR3 protein: CASSTGQVGIYEQYF; V gene: TRBV27; clone size: -; J gene: TRBJ2-7; D gene: TRBD1
CDR3 DNA: TGTGCCAGCAGCTTAACGCACGGGGTTCAAGGCTACACCTTC; CDR3 protein: CASSLTHGVQGYTF; V gene: TRBV7-9; clone size: -; J gene: TRBJ1-2; D gene: -
CDR3 DNA: TGCGCCAGCAGCCAAGACCCTAATTGGACTACGGATGAGCAGTTCTTC; CDR3 protein: CASSQDPNWTTDEQFF; V gene: TRBV4-1; clone size: -; J gene: TRBJ2-1; D gene: -
CDR3 DNA: TGTGCCAGCAGTACCTCCCGGGACTACAATGAGCAGTTCTTC; CDR3 protein: CASSTSRDYNEQFF; V gene: TRBV6-1; clone size: -; J gene: TRBJ2-1; D gene: -
CDR3 DNA: TGCAGTGCTAGGACCGTAGGACAGGGATCAAATCAGCCCCAGCATTTT; CDR3 protein: CSARTVGQGSNQPQHF; V gene: TRBV20-1; clone size: -; J gene: TRBJ1-5; D gene: TRBD1
CDR3 DNA: TGCGCCAGCAGCCAAATAGCGGGAGACTACGAGCAGTACTTC; CDR3 protein: CASSQIAGDYEQYF; V gene: TRBV4-1; clone size: -; J gene: TRBJ2-7; D gene: TRBD2
CDR3 DNA: TGTGCCTGGAGTGACCCTCATCCGACAGGGGCCTATGGCTACACCTTC; CDR3 protein: CAWSDPHPTGAYGYTF; V gene: TRBV30; clone size: -; J gene: TRBJ1-2; D gene: TRBD1
CDR3 DNA: TGCGCCAGCAGCTTAAAAGCGGGGGGCCCGGATAGCACAGATACGCAGTATTTT; CDR3 protein: CASSLKAGGPDSTDTQYF; V gene: TRBV5-1; clone size: once; J gene: TRBJ2-3; D gene: TRBD2
CDR3 DNA: TGCGCCAGCAGCCAAGATCGGAACAGGGGATATCCCCTCCACTTT; CDR3 protein: CASSQDRNRGYPLHF; V gene: TRBV4-3; clone size: -; J gene: TRBJ1-6; D gene: TRBD1
CDR3 DNA: TGTGCCAGCAGTTACGATGAATTGAACACTGAAGCTTTCTTT; CDR3 protein: CASSYDELNTEAFF; V gene: TRBV6-5; clone size: few; J gene: TRBJ1-1; D gene: -
CDR3 DNA: TGTGCCAGCAGCTTCCTTCAGGGGGCAAATGGCTACACCTTC; CDR3 protein: CASSFLQGANGYTF; V gene: TRBV7-9; clone size: -; J gene: TRBJ1-2; D gene: TRBD1
CDR3 DNA: TGTGCCAGCAGCTTAGCATCTCTTGGCAGCTCCTACGAGCAGTACTTC; CDR3 protein: CASSLASLGSSYEQYF; V gene: TRBV7-9; clone size: -; J gene: TRBJ2-7; D gene: -
CDR3 DNA: TGTGCCAGCAGCTTAAAGGTCAGGGACGAAGCTTTCTTT; CDR3 protein: CASSLKVRDEAFF; V gene: TRBV7-3; clone size: many; J gene: TRBJ1-1; D gene: -
CDR3 DNA: TGTGCCGGCGCCCTGGGCACTGAAGCTTTCTTT; CDR3 protein: CAGALGTEAFF; V gene: TRBV12-3/TRBV12-4; clone size: -; J gene: TRBJ1-1; D gene: -
CDR3 DNA: TGTGCCAGCAGTGCCCTACAGGGGGGTAGCAATCAGCCCCAGCATTTT; CDR3 protein: CASSALQGGSNQPQHF; V gene: TRBV6-1; clone size: -; J gene: TRBJ1-5; D gene: TRBD1
CDR3 DNA: TGTGCCAGCAGCCCCGGAGGACGAGGGAACACTGAAGCTTTCTTT; CDR3 protein: CASSPGGRGNTEAFF; V gene: TRBV13; clone size: -; J gene: TRBJ1-1; D gene: -
CDR3 DNA: TGTGCCAGCAGCCTTGGACTAGCGGACAATGAGCAGTTCTTC; CDR3 protein: CASSLGLADNEQFF; V gene: TRBV7-2; clone size: -; J gene: TRBJ2-1; D gene: TRBD2
CDR3 DNA: TGCGCCAGCAGCCCCAGAGGGCAGGCCACCGGGGAGCTGTTTTTT; CDR3 protein: CASSPRGQATGELFF; V gene: TRBV4-1; clone size: few; J gene: TRBJ2-2; D gene: -
CDR3 DNA: TGTGCCAGCAGCGCCGGGACGGGTAATCAGCCCCAGCATTTT; CDR3 protein: CASSAGTGNQPQHF; V gene: TRBV9; clone size: -; J gene: TRBJ1-5; D gene: -
CDR3 DNA: TGTGCCAGCAGGGGGGTTGAACGGGAGACCCAGTACTTC; CDR3 protein: CASRGVERETQYF; V gene: TRBV28; clone size: few; J gene: TRBJ2-5; D gene: -
CDR3 DNA: TGTGCCAGCAGCTTAGTCGTAGGGACAGGGGGCAGCATTCAGTACTTC; CDR3 protein: CASSLVVGTGGSIQYF; V gene: TRBV7-2; clone size: -; J gene: TRBJ2-4; D gene: TRBD1
CDR3 DNA: TGTGCCAGCAGCCCAAGAAACTACAATGAGCAGTTCTTC; CDR3 protein: CASSPRNYNEQFF; V gene: TRBV7-2; clone size: few; J gene: TRBJ2-1; D gene: -
CDR3 DNA: TGTGCCAGCAGTTATTCGACTAGCGGGTCGGATACGCAGTATTTT; CDR3 protein: CASSYSTSGSDTQYF; V gene: TRBV6-8; clone size: -; J gene: TRBJ2-3; D gene: TRBD2
CDR3 DNA: TGTGCCAGCAGCGATAGGAGAGACCTCGGCTTTTATAATTCACCCCTCCACTTT; CDR3 protein: CASSDRRDLGFYNSPLHF; V gene: TRBV7-8; clone size: many; J gene: TRBJ1-6; D gene: -
CDR3 DNA: TGCGCCAGCAGCCAAGTTAACAGCCAAACCTACGAGCAGTACTTC; CDR3 protein: CASSQVNSQTYEQYF; V gene: TRBV4-1; clone size: few; J gene: TRBJ2-7; D gene: -
CDR3 DNA: TGTGCCAGCAGTTACGGGCAGGTTGAAGAGACCCAGTACTTC; CDR3 protein: CASSYGQVEETQYF; V gene: TRBV6-5; clone size: -; J gene: TRBJ2-5; D gene: -
CDR3 DNA: TGTGCCAGCAGTTTCGGTGTACCAGGGGTCAATGAGCAGTTCTTC; CDR3 protein: CASSFGVPGVNEQFF; V gene: TRBV27; clone size: -; J gene: TRBJ2-1; D gene: -
CDR3 DNA: TGTGCCAGCAGTGCCTACAGGGAGATCTACGAGCAGTACTTC; CDR3 protein: CASSAYREIYEQYF; V gene: TRBV28; clone size: few; J gene: TRBJ2-7; D gene: -
CDR3 DNA: TGCGCCAGCAGCTCGGACAGACCTAGCACAGATACGCAGTATTTT; CDR3 protein: CASSSDRPSTDTQYF; V gene: TRBV5-1; clone size: few; J gene: TRBJ2-3; D gene: -
CDR3 DNA: TGTGCCAGCAGCTCTCCGGGGGGGACGGAGACCCAGTACTTC; CDR3 protein: CASSSPGGTETQYF; V gene: TRBV7-2; clone size: few; J gene: TRBJ2-5; D gene: TRBD2
CDR3 DNA: TGTGCCAGCAGCTCTCTCATAGGGACCCAGTACTTC; CDR3 protein: CASSSLIGTQYF; V gene: TRBV7-8; clone size: few; J gene: TRBJ2-5; D gene: -
CDR3 DNA: TGTGCCAGCAGCTTGCCCGAGCGGGGTGGCACAGATACGCAGTATTTT; CDR3 protein: CASSLPERGGTDTQYF; V gene: TRBV7-2; clone size: few; J gene: TRBJ2-3; D gene: TRBD2
CDR3 DNA: TGTGCCAGCAGTGAAGCGGGTCCAGTGTACCAAGAGACCCAGTACTTC; CDR3 protein: CASSEAGPVYQETQYF; V gene: TRBV6-1; clone size: once; J gene: TRBJ2-5; D gene: -
CDR3 DNA: TGTGCTCACAGCAACAGCAGGACTGGGGGCTACGAGCAGTACTTC; CDR3 protein: CAHSNSRTGGYEQYF; V gene: TRBV6-6; clone size: -; J gene: TRBJ2-7; D gene: -
CDR3 DNA: TGTGCCAGCAGCTTCGTCCTAGATCTAACCGGGGAGCTGTTTTTT; CDR3 protein: CASSFVLDLTGELFF; V gene: TRBV11-2; clone size: few; J gene: TRBJ2-2; D gene: -
CDR3 DNA: TGTGCCAGCAGTATGGACGTCACCGCCTACGAGCAGTACTTC; CDR3 protein: CASSMDVTAYEQYF; V gene: TRBV12-3/TRBV12-4; clone size: few; J gene: TRBJ2-7; D gene: -
CDR3 DNA: TGTGCCACCCGGGGATGGACTGAAGCTTTCTTT; CDR3 protein: CATRGWTEAFF; V gene: TRBV6-6; clone size: few; J gene: TRBJ1-1; D gene: -
CDR3 DNA: TGTGCCAGCAGCCTAGACGGCCAAAGGAAAAAACTGTTTTTT; CDR3 protein: CASSLDGQRKKLFF; V gene: TRBV7-2; clone size: few; J gene: TRBJ1-4; D gene: -
CDR3 DNA: TGTGCCAGCAGCTCACCCGGGACAGGGTTCCCCGAGCAGTACTTC; CDR3 protein: CASSSPGTGFPEQYF; V gene: TRBV7-9; clone size: -; J gene: TRBJ2-7; D gene: TRBD1
CDR3 DNA: TGTGCCAGCAGCCTCAGGACAGGTATAAACACTGAAGCTTTCTTT; CDR3 protein: CASSLRTGINTEAFF; V gene: TRBV7-2; clone size: -; J gene: TRBJ1-1; D gene: TRBD1
CDR3 DNA: TGTGCCAGCAGCTCCCTACTAGCGGGGAGCCCAGATACGCAGTATTTT; CDR3 protein: CASSSLLAGSPDTQYF; V gene: TRBV7-9; clone size: few; J gene: TRBJ2-3; D gene: TRBD2
CDR3 DNA: TGTGCCAGCTTATCAGGGGGGATCACTGAAGCTTTCTTT; CDR3 protein: CASLSGGITEAFF; V gene: TRBV11-2; clone size: -; J gene: TRBJ1-1; D gene: TRBD1
CDR3 DNA: TGTGCCAGCAGTCAGCAACAGGGGAACTATGGCTACACCTTC; CDR3 protein: CASSQQQGNYGYTF; V gene: TRBV27; clone size: -; J gene: TRBJ1-2; D gene: TRBD1
CDR3 DNA: TGTGCCAGCAGTGAAGCGGTCTCTGGGGCCAACGTCCTGACTTTC; CDR3 protein: CASSEAVSGANVLTF; V gene: TRBV6-1; clone size: few; J gene: TRBJ2-6; D gene: -